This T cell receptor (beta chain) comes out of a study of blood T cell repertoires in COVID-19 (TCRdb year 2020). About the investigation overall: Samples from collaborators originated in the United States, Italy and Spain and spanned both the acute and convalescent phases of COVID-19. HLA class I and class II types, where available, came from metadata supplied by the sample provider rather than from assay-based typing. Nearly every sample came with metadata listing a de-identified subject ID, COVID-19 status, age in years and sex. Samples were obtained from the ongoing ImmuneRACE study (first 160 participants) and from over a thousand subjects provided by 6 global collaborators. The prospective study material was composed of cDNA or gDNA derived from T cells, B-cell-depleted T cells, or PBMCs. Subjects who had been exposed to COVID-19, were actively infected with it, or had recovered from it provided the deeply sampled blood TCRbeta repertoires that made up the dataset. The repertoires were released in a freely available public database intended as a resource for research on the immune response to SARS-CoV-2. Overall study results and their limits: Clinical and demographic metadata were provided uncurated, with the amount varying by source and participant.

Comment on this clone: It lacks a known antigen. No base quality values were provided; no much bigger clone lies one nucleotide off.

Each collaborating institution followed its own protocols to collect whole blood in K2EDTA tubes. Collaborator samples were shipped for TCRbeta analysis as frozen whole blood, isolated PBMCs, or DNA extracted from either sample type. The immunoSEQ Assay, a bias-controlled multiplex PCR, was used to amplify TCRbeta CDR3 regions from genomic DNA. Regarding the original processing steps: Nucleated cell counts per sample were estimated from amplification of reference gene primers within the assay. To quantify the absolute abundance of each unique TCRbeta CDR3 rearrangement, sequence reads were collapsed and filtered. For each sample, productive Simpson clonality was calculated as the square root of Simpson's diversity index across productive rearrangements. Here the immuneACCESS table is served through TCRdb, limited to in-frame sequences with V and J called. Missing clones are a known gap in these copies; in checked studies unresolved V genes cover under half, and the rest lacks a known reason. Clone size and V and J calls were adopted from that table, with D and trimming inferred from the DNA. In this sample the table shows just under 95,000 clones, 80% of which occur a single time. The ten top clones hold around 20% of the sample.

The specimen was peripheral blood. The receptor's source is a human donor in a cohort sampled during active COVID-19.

In nucleotide form, the sequence is TGTGCCAGTAGTAAGACAGGGCCCTTCACTGAAGCTTTCTTT. Its coded protein is CASSKTGPFTEAFF. The chain is assembled from TRBV19 and TRBJ1-1, with 7 junctional bases fitting TRBD1. From cysteine to phenylalanine, the CDR3 is 14 amino acids long. The sequence is cut down to CDR3 DNA, 42 bases in frame from base 1. Sequences LNHDA (CDR1) and SQIVND (CDR2) are obtained from the germline V gene (reference sequence). V and J are trimmed by 4 bases and 4 bases, and the gene matches miss 6 bases of the junction.